Below are 24 T cell receptor beta chains sequenced from a single sample in a study of shared clonotypes between healthy human individuals. Naive CD8 cells were CD45RO-negative, positively selected for CCR7, excluding terminally differentiated effector memory CD45RA+ cells. The repertoire was sequenced with immunoSEQ multiplex PCR; TCRdb's copy has only in-frame clones and lacks some. The sample lists approximately 2,200,000 clones, 85% to 95% seen once, with roughly 1.7% in the top ten. The sample was naive CD8+ T cells from PBMCs. The receptors come from a young man in good health. Some clones in this sample may be carry-over from other donors' samples.

V is TRBV10-3 and J is TRBJ2-7; 10 bases are shared with TRBD2. The trim removed 2 bases at V and 1 base at J, leaving 5 bases unmatched. CDR3 length: 16 residues. Germline lookup yields CDR1 ENHRY and CDR2 SYGVKD. This chain's CDR3 is CAISEVVAGGSYEQYF. CDR3 nucleotides: TGTGCCATCAGTGAGGTGGTAGCGGGAGGTTCCTACGAGCAGTACTTC.

This clone was seen only a few times. V is TRBV2 and J is TRBJ1-2, with D maybe TRBD1 (6 bases). Germline CDR1 is SNHLY and CDR2 is FYNNEI. V was shortened by 4 bases and J by 3 bases, with 18 bases between the two germline ends. The CDR3 runs to 16 residues. The CDR3 region has the DNA TGTGCCAGCAGTGCTTTCGGGACAAAATTCGACTATGGCTACACCTTC. This gives the protein CASSAFGTKFDYGYTF.

The chain joins TRBV19 to TRBJ1-3; D remains unclear. The CDR3 is 13 residues long. Trimming took 7 bases from V and 3 from J, leaving 10 bases between them. Germline CDR1 and CDR2: LNHDA and SQIVND (reference sequence). CDR3 amino acids: CASNPGLGNTIYF. DNA for the CDR3: TGTGCCAGTAATCCGGGTCTTGGAAACACCATATATTTT.

This clone occurred once. The rearrangement uses TRBV5-1 and TRBJ1-1, with D possibly TRBD1 on 5 matching bases. CDR3 length equals 17 residues. Germline lookup yields CDR1 SGHRS and CDR2 YFSETQ. The V and J ends lost 1 base and 3 bases respectively, with 19 bases between them. CDR3 region: CASSLSFREGEHTEAFF. DNA of the CDR3: TGCGCCAGCAGCTTGAGTTTCCGGGAAGGGGAACACACTGAAGCTTTCTTT.

The chain recombines TRBV7-9 with TRBJ1-6; 9 positions match TRBD1. The CDR3 is 18 residues long. Looked up from germline, CDR1 is SEHNR and CDR2 is FQNEAQ (reference sequence). Unmatched junction bases numbered 7, after V lost 4 bases and J lost 0 bases. The CDR3 sequence: CASSSLQGASSYNSPLHF. The CDR3 DNA reads TGTGCCAGCAGCTCCTTACAGGGGGCGAGCTCCTATAATTCACCCCTCCACTTT.

The rearrangement uses TRBV12-5 and TRBJ1-5; no firm D call. Germline lookup yields CDR1 LGHNT and CDR2 FRNRAP. Trimming removed 0 bases at V and 7 bases at J, with 28 bases between. This CDR3 comprises 20 residues. The CDR3 region is CASGLVWARKTKGTTQPQHF. The CDR3 DNA reads as TGTGCTAGTGGTTTGGTATGGGCCCGGAAAACCAAGGGAACGACGCAGCCCCAGCATTTT.

In regard to this clone: The identical CDR3 is also encoded by other nucleotide sequences in the sample. This chain uses TRBV9 with TRBJ2-3; D is ambiguous. Germline V gene sequence: CDR1 SGDLS, CDR2 YYNGEE. Trimming cost V 4 bases and J 0 bases, with 6 bases left between them. This CDR3 has 13 residues. In nucleotides, the CDR3 is TGTGCCAGCAGCCTGACTAGCACAGATACGCAGTATTTT. It encodes CASSLTSTDTQYF.

The chain has TRBV6-6 and TRBJ2-3; 7 bases align to TRBD1. After removal of 6 bases from V and 0 bases from J, the junction contained 6 bases not matched to a gene. The CDR3 length is 15 residues. Germline V gene data show CDR1 as MNHNY and CDR2 as SVGAGI (reference sequence). The CDR3: CASSGTASSTDTQYF. DNA for the CDR3: TGTGCCAGCAGCGGGACAGCCTCTAGCACAGATACGCAGTATTTT.

This chain connects TRBV28 to TRBJ2-7; D uncertain. The germline V gene encodes CDR1 MDHEN and CDR2 SYDVKM. The CDR3 consists of 13 residues. V shed 6 bases and J shed 3 bases, with 12 bases lying between them. CDR3 residues: CASSRGSLYEQYF. In nucleotides, the CDR3 is TGTGCCAGCAGCCGAGGCAGCCTCTACGAGCAGTACTTC.

With respect to this clone: Other DNA sequences in the same sample also yield this CDR3. The rearrangement uses TRBV19 and TRBJ2-7; TRBD1 agrees at 7 bases. The CDR3 runs 14 residues. CDR1 is LNHDA and CDR2 is SQIVND in the germline V gene (reference sequence). V gave up 1 base and J gave up 2 bases; unmatched junction bases: 2. CDR3 DNA sequence: TGTGCCAGTAGTATAGGACAGGGAACCTACGAGCAGTACTTC. As protein: CASSIGQGTYEQYF.

The rearrangement links TRBV15 to TRBJ1-2; D uncertain. The CDR3 covers 12 residues. Germline CDR1 is LNHNV and CDR2 is YYDKDF (reference sequence). V was cut by 1 base and J by 10 bases, with 10 bases left in between. The CDR3: CATSRGGKTYTF. In DNA form, the CDR3 reads TGTGCCACCAGCAGAGGAGGTAAAACCTACACCTTC.

As to this clone: This same CDR3 is encoded by further DNA sequences in the sample. This sequence joins TRBV6-5 and TRBJ2-1; 8 bases match TRBD1. Germline V gene sequence: CDR1 MNHEY, CDR2 SVGAGI. Trimming at V came to 0 bases and at J to 6 bases, leaving 1 base not matched to a gene. The CDR3 runs 14 residues. In DNA, the CDR3 is TGTGCCAGCAGTTACTCAACAGGGGGCAATGAGCAGTTCTTC. Its protein product is CASSYSTGGNEQFF.

The CDR3 loop reads CASSLLGLVRPHRDEQFF. In DNA, the CDR3 is TGTGCCAGCAGTTTACTAGGGTTAGTGCGGCCCCATCGGGATGAGCAGTTCTTC. The chain combines TRBV27 with TRBJ2-1; D remains ambiguous. Germline V gene data show CDR1 as MNHEY and CDR2 as SMNVEV (reference sequence). V lost 2 bases, J lost 8 bases, and 25 bases lay in between. The CDR3 is 18 amino acids.

The V call is TRBV10-1, the J call TRBJ1-2; D unclear. Trimming stripped 3 bases from V and 0 bases from J, with 5 bases between. In germline, CDR1 is WNHNN, CDR2 SYGVQD (reference sequence). The CDR3 covers 13 residues. The DNA of the CDR3 is TGCGCCAGCAGTGATAAAGCTAACTATGGCTACACCTTC. Translated, it gives CASSDKANYGYTF.

The chain joins TRBV5-1 to TRBJ2-7, with a possible D match to TRBD2 (6 bases). Trimming stripped 4 bases from V and 5 bases from J, with 22 bases between. Germline CDR1 and CDR2: SGHRS and YFSETQ. The CDR3 extends over 16 amino acids. The CDR3 DNA is TGCGCCAGCAGCCGTAGTCCAGGGACTGCTTGGGACGAGCAGTACTTC. As protein: CASSRSPGTAWDEQYF.

The chain carries TRBV6-4 and TRBJ1-1; TRBD1 matches 10 bases. The CDR3 extends over 14 amino acids. Trimming took 4 bases from V and 7 from J; bases not matched to a gene: 6. Germline loops: CDR1 MRHNA, CDR2 SNTAGT. CDR3 residues: CASSAPDRGVEAFF. CDR3 sequence (DNA): TGTGCCAGCAGTGCCCCGGACAGGGGGGTTGAAGCTTTCTTT.

The chain has TRBV28 and TRBJ2-3; the match to TRBD2 covers 8 bases. Germline V gene sequence: CDR1 MDHEN, CDR2 SYDVKM. Trimming at V came to 2 bases and at J to 0 bases, leaving 4 bases not matched to a gene. The CDR3 covers 16 residues. In DNA, the CDR3 is TGTGCCAGCAGTTTAATTACTAGCGGTAGCACAGATACGCAGTATTTT. It specifies CASSLITSGSTDTQYF. Full variable domain (outside the CDR3, taken from reference TRBV28 and TRBJ2-3): DVKVTQSSRYLVKRTGEKVFLECVQDMDHENMFWYRQDPGLGLRLIYFSYDVKMKEKGDIPEGYSVSREKKERFSLILESASTNQTSMYLCASSLITSGSTDTQYFGPGTRLTVL.

This chain joins TRBV28 and TRBJ1-5, with D uncertain. Trimming pared 8 bases from V and 7 bases from J, leaving 12 bases between. The CDR3 runs to 12 residues. Germline CDR1 MDHEN, CDR2 SYDVKM. The CDR3 loop is CASSYPWQPQHF. The CDR3 DNA is TGTGCCAGCTCCTACCCCTGGCAGCCCCAGCATTTT.

The gene calls are TRBV7-2 and TRBJ2-7; 10 bases align to TRBD2. CDR3 length equals 16 residues. V trimming: 5 bases; J trimming: 7 bases; junction bases outside the gene matches: 14. Germline V gene data show CDR1 as SGHTA and CDR2 as FQGNSA. The CDR3 protein is CASSEYPSGSITEQYF. In DNA form, the CDR3 reads TGTGCCAGCAGCGAGTACCCTAGCGGGAGTATAACAGAGCAGTACTTC.

This chain uses TRBV28 with TRBJ2-3, with a tentative D call TRBD1 (6 bases). Germline values: CDR1 MDHEN, CDR2 SYDVKM. There are 13 residues in the CDR3. V gave up 8 bases and J gave up 2 bases, with 11 bases separating them. In DNA, the CDR3 is TGTGCCAGCCAGGACAGACTCACAGATACGCAGTATTTT. It codes for CASQDRLTDTQYF.

Written as DNA, the CDR3 is TGTGCCAGCAGTGAAAGGGTGGGCTTCTCCTACGAGCAGTACTTC. Protein: CASSERVGFSYEQYF. The chain combines TRBV6-1 with TRBJ2-7; D not certain. CDR3 length: 15 residues. From germline, CDR1 is MNHNS and CDR2 SASEGT. Trimming shortened V by 2 bases and J by 0 bases, and 11 bases separated the two germline ends.

Details on this clone: The sample holds other DNA sequences that translate to the same CDR3. The chain employs TRBV29-1 and TRBJ2-7, with D perhaps TRBD2 (5 bases). The CDR3 has 13 residues. Germline CDR1 and CDR2: SQVTM and ANQGSEA. Trimming removed 3 bases from V and 0 bases from J, with 9 bases in between. The CDR3 region is CSVEERDSYEQYF. In DNA form, the CDR3 reads TGCAGCGTTGAGGAACGGGACTCCTACGAGCAGTACTTC.

The rearrangement joins TRBV6-6 to TRBJ2-1, with TRBD2 identical over 15 bases. Germline V gene sequence: CDR1 MNHNY, CDR2 SVGAGI (reference sequence). CDR3 length: 16 amino acids. Trimming at V came to 6 bases and at J to 8 bases, leaving 8 bases not matched to a gene. The CDR3, as DNA: TGTGCCAGCAGATCCGGGACTAGCGGGAGGCTCTATGAGCAGTTCTTC. It yields the protein CASRSGTSGRLYEQFF.

The chain employs TRBV13 and TRBJ2-7; the D is unclear. The CDR3 runs to 15 residues. V lost 2 bases and J 0 bases, leaving 11 bases between the germline ends. Germline V gene sequence: CDR1 PRHDT, CDR2 FYEKMQ (reference sequence). CDR3 sequence (DNA): TGTGCCAGCAGCTTAAGGGAAATGAGCTCCTACGAGCAGTACTTC. Translation: CASSLREMSSYEQYF. The full variable domain, completed using reference TRBV13 and TRBJ2-7, is AAGVIQSPRHLIKEKRETATLKCYPIPRHDTVYWYQQGPGQDPQFLISFYEKMQSDKGSIPDRFSAQQFSDYHSELNMSSLELGDSALYFCASSLREMSSYEQYFGPGTRLTVT.